A selection of T cell receptor beta chains follows, all from one sample in a study of shared clonotypes between healthy human individuals. Assay: immunoSEQ multiplex PCR; the TCRdb copy retains only in-frame clones and omits some. This sample has approximately 1.5 million clones, with less than 99% found just once. The sample was naive CD4+ T cells sorted from blood. These receptors were obtained from a man aged 25 to 40 in good health. Each CDR3 is given without its conserved first and last residue. The listing skips clone size in some rows; elsewhere it reads once, few, many or a size class.

J gene: TRBJ2-5
clone size: -
V gene: TRBV1
CDR3 protein: TSSQVGKDDQETQY

J gene: TRBJ2-2
clone size: -
V gene: TRBV18
CDR3 protein: ASSDRLAGTGELF

J gene: TRBJ1-1
clone size: -
V gene: TRBV11-2
CDR3 protein: ASSPGVEYRTEAF

J gene: TRBJ2-5
clone size: -
V gene: TRBV5-6
CDR3 protein: ASSLGFPGETQY

J gene: TRBJ2-1
clone size: -
V gene: TRBV19
CDR3 protein: ASSTTGLANEQF

J gene: TRBJ1-2
clone size: -
V gene: TRBV9
CDR3 protein: ASSPTGVNYGYT

J gene: TRBJ1-2
clone size: -
V gene: TRBV11-2
CDR3 protein: ASSLTGEMARYGYT

J gene: TRBJ2-3
clone size: -
V gene: TRBV18
CDR3 protein: ASSLRLGVSTDTQY

J gene: TRBJ1-1
clone size: once
V gene: TRBV6-5
CDR3 protein: ASTRYRGTGTEAF

J gene: TRBJ2-5
clone size: -
V gene: TRBV28
CDR3 protein: ASSSLAGVNTQY

J gene: TRBJ2-7
clone size: -
V gene: TRBV29-1
CDR3 protein: SVVGGWGQGAREQY

J gene: TRBJ1-1
clone size: -
V gene: TRBV29-1
CDR3 protein: SVGFDYTEAF

J gene: TRBJ2-7
clone size: -
V gene: TRBV19
CDR3 protein: ATFLLAGGLGEQY

J gene: TRBJ1-3
clone size: -
V gene: TRBV4-1
CDR3 protein: ASSQVMSDKVLTY

J gene: TRBJ2-1
clone size: once
V gene: TRBV20-1
CDR3 protein: SATRGDEQF

J gene: TRBJ2-1
clone size: -
V gene: TRBV6-4
CDR3 protein: ASRLTSAYNEQF

J gene: TRBJ2-3
clone size: -
V gene: TRBV9
CDR3 protein: ASSYWDSRTDTQY

J gene: TRBJ2-3
clone size: -
V gene: TRBV9
CDR3 protein: ASSAFSRTDTQY

J gene: TRBJ1-1
clone size: -
V gene: TRBV14
CDR3 protein: ASSLLHQGTLNTEAF

J gene: TRBJ2-7
clone size: -
V gene: TRBV11-2
CDR3 protein: ASSQDPGLRGEQY

J gene: TRBJ1-2
clone size: -
V gene: TRBV28
CDR3 protein: ASSLRTYGYT

J gene: TRBJ2-7
clone size: once
V gene: TRBV5-1
CDR3 protein: ASSQQGLSPYEQY

J gene: TRBJ1-3
clone size: -
V gene: TRBV5-1
CDR3 protein: ASSVSDNSGNTIY